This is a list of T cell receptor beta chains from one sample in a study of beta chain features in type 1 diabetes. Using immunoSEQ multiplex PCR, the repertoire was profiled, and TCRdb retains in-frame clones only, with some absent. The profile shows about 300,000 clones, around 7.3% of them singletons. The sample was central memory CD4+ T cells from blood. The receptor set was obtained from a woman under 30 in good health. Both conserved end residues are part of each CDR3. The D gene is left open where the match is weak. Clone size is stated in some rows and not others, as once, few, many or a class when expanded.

CASSLVDGYEQYF | TGCGCCAGCAGCTTGGTTGACGGCTACGAGCAGTACTTC | TRBJ2-7 | TRBV5-1 | few | -
CASSLEVGGTEKLFF | TGCGCCAGCAGCTTGGAGGTAGGGGGCACTGAAAAACTGTTTTTT | TRBJ1-4 | TRBV5-1 | - | TRBD1
CASRERTGAAGYTF | TGCGCCAGCAGGGAAAGGACAGGGGCGGCTGGCTACACCTTC | TRBJ1-2 | TRBV5-1 | few | TRBD1
CASSYRGISYNEQFF | TGTGCCAGCAGTTACCGGGGCATCTCCTACAATGAGCAGTTCTTC | TRBJ2-1 | TRBV6-5 | - | -
CASSYSPPGEQYF | TGTGCCAGCAGTTACTCCCCTCCGGGGGAGCAGTACTTC | TRBJ2-7 | TRBV6-5 | few | -
CASSDSEGTEAFF | TGTGCCAGCAGTGATTCGGAGGGCACTGAAGCTTTCTTT | TRBJ1-1 | TRBV25-1 | - | -
CASSWGDTLNIQYF | TGTGCCAGCAGCTGGGGGGACACGTTAAACATTCAGTACTTC | TRBJ2-4 | TRBV5-6 | many | -
CASSQLWLGSPLHF | TGTGCCAGCAGCCAACTTTGGTTGGGTTCACCCCTCCACTTT | TRBJ1-6 | TRBV14 | many | -
CASRYRDRDYGYTF | TGTGCCAGCAGATACCGGGACCGAGACTATGGCTACACCTTC | TRBJ1-2 | TRBV5-6 | once | -
CASSSGGASTDTQYF | TGCGCCAGCAGCTCCGGGGGCGCTAGCACAGATACGCAGTATTTT | TRBJ2-3 | TRBV5-1 | - | -
CASRPRTEAGNTIYF | TGTGCCAGCAGACCCCGAACAGAGGCTGGAAACACCATATATTTT | TRBJ1-3 | TRBV6-5 | - | -
CASSLSRGDEQYF | TGTGCCAGCAGCTTAAGTAGAGGGGACGAGCAGTACTTC | TRBJ2-7 | TRBV7-3 | - | -
CASSAFGQTQYF | TGTGCCAGCAGTGCCTTCGGGCAGACCCAGTACTTC | TRBJ2-5 | TRBV25-1 | few | -
CASRRGINQETQYF | TGCGCCAGCAGACGGGGGATAAACCAAGAGACCCAGTACTTC | TRBJ2-5 | TRBV10-2 | few | -
CASSRKTSSAQYF | TGTGCCAGCAGCCGAAAAACTAGCTCGGCGCAGTATTTT | TRBJ2-3 | TRBV7-9 | many | -
CASSSSEETQYF | TGTGCCAGCTCGTCCTCGGAGGAGACCCAGTACTTC | TRBJ2-5 | TRBV18 | medium-sized | -
CASNGMSNQPQHF | TGTGCCAGCAATGGGATGAGCAATCAGCCCCAGCATTTT | TRBJ1-5 | TRBV2 | many | -
CASSPGRPGRETQYF | TGTGCCAGCAGCCCAGGACGGCCTGGGAGAGAGACCCAGTACTTC | TRBJ2-5 | TRBV7-9 | few | -
CASSPRQGATFNYGYTF | TGTGCCAGCAGCCCGAGACAGGGGGCGACCTTTAACTATGGCTACACCTTC | TRBJ1-2 | TRBV7-9 | - | TRBD1
CASSKVGRQGSFNEQFF | TGTGCCAGCAGCAAAGTAGGGCGACAGGGAAGTTTCAATGAGCAGTTCTTC | TRBJ2-1 | TRBV21-1 | - | -
CASSVMPTYNEQFF | TGTGCCAGCAGTGTTATGCCTACCTACAATGAGCAGTTCTTC | TRBJ2-1 | TRBV7-2 | many | -
CASSLEGENSNQPQHF | TGTGCCAGCAGCTTGGAGGGGGAAAATAGCAATCAGCCCCAGCATTTT | TRBJ1-5 | TRBV5-8 | many | -
CASRDRDRLSNEQFF | TGTGCCAGTAGAGATCGGGACAGGTTGTCTAATGAGCAGTTCTTC | TRBJ2-1 | TRBV19 | few | TRBD1
CASSSKRGCTDTQYF | TGTGCCAGCAGCTCAAAGCGGGGATGCACAGATACGCAGTATTTT | TRBJ2-3 | TRBV21-1 | many | -
CASSPPARSTDTQYF | TGTGCCAGCTCACCACCGGCCCGTAGCACAGATACGCAGTATTTT | TRBJ2-3 | TRBV18 | few | -
CASGSEQGGGYTF | TGTGCCAGCGGTTCTGAACAGGGAGGCGGCTACACCTTC | TRBJ1-2 | TRBV2 | - | -
CASSDRTRTINEQFF | TGTGCCAGCAGCGATCGGACTAGGACGATCAATGAGCAGTTCTTC | TRBJ2-1 | TRBV5-4 | many | TRBD2
CASTPWTSGGEQFF | TGTGCCAGCACCCCCTGGACTAGCGGAGGGGAGCAGTTCTTC | TRBJ2-1 | TRBV7-2 | few | TRBD2
CASSLAGQWDIQYF | TGTGCCAGCAGCTTAGCGGGGCAGTGGGACATTCAGTACTTC | TRBJ2-4 | TRBV7-9 | many | -
CASSTTGTAQETQYF | TGCGCCAGCAGCACGACCGGGACAGCACAAGAGACCCAGTACTTC | TRBJ2-5 | TRBV5-1 | few | TRBD1
CASSSGTGLTEQYF | TGTGCCAGCAGCTCCGGGACCGGGCTCACCGAGCAGTACTTC | TRBJ2-7 | TRBV7-6 | few | -
CAWSVRGRHGYTF | TGTGCCTGGAGTGTAAGGGGGAGGCATGGCTACACCTTC | TRBJ1-2 | TRBV30 | few | -
CASSWGRGRPQHF | TGTGCCAGCAGTTGGGGTCGGGGCCGGCCCCAGCATTTT | TRBJ1-5 | TRBV27 | - | -
CASSYRGSNQPQHF | TGTGCCAGCAGTTACCGAGGGAGCAATCAGCCCCAGCATTTT | TRBJ1-5 | TRBV6-5 | few | -
CASSLLGTRNEKLFF | TGTGCCAGCAGCTTACTCGGGACACGTAATGAAAAACTGTTTTTT | TRBJ1-4 | TRBV5-8 | - | -
CASSSRQGYSGNTIYF | TGTGCCAGCAGCTCGCGACAGGGCTACTCTGGAAACACCATATATTTT | TRBJ1-3 | TRBV5-6 | - | TRBD1
CASSPVAGGEQYF | TGTGCCAGCAGCCCGGTAGCGGGAGGGGAGCAGTACTTC | TRBJ2-7 | TRBV2 | - | TRBD2
CASGYGRSYEQYF | TGTGCCAGCGGCTATGGGCGGTCCTACGAGCAGTACTTC | TRBJ2-7 | TRBV6-5 | - | -
CASRPDSGRRNQPQHF | TGTGCCAGTAGACCTGATTCGGGACGGAGAAATCAGCCCCAGCATTTT | TRBJ1-5 | TRBV19 | few | -
CASSSGQPNTEAFF | TGTGCCAGCAGCTCAGGGCAGCCCAACACTGAAGCTTTCTTT | TRBJ1-1 | TRBV7-3 | - | -
CASSAEGLSNTEAFF | TGTGCCAGCAGCGCAGAGGGACTTTCAAACACTGAAGCTTTCTTT | TRBJ1-1 | TRBV2 | - | -